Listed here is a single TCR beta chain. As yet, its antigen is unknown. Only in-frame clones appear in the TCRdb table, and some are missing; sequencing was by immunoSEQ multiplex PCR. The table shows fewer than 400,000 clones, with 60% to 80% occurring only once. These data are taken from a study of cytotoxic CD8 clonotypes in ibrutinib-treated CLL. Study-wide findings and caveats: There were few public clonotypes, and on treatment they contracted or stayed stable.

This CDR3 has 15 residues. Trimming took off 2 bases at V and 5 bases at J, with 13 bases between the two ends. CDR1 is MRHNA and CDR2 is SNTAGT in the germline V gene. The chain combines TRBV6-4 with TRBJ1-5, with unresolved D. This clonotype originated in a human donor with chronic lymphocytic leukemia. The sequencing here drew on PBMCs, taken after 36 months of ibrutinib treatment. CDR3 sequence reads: CASSDLQIGDQPQHF. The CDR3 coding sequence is TGTGCCAGCAGTGACCTTCAAATCGGGGATCAGCCCCAGCATTTT.